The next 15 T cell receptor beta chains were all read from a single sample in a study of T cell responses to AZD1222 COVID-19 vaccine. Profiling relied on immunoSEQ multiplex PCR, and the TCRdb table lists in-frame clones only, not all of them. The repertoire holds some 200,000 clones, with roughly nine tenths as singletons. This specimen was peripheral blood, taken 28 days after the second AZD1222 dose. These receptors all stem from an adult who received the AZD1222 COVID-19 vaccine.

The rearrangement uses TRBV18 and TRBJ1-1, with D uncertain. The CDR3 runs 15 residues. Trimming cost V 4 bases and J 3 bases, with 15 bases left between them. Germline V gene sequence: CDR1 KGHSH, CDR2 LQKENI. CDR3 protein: CASSRSAVEYTEAFF. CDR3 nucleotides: TGTGCCAGCTCACGCTCAGCCGTGGAGTACACTGAAGCTTTCTTT.

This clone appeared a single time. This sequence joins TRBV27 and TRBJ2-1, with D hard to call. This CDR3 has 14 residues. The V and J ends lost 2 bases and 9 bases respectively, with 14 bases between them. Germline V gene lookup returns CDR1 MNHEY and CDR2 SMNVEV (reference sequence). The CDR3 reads CASSLGQRRGEQFF. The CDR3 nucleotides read TGTGCCAGCAGTTTAGGCCAGCGCCGTGGTGAGCAGTTCTTC.

The CDR3 is CASSLSTGGYNQPQHF. The DNA for the CDR3 is TGTGCCAGCAGTTTATCGACGGGGGGCTACAATCAGCCCCAGCATTTT. This chain uses TRBV27 with TRBJ1-5; D perhaps matches TRBD1 (6 bases). This CDR3 has 16 residues. The V end lost 0 bases, the J end lost 3 bases, and 12 bases lay between the germline ends. Germline loops: CDR1 MNHEY, CDR2 SMNVEV (reference sequence).

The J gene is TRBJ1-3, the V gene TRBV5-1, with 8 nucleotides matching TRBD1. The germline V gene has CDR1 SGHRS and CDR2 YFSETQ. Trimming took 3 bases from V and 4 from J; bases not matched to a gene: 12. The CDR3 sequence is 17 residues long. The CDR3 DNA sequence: TGCGCCAGCAGCTCCGGACAGGGAAACCGCCCGGGAAACACCATATATTTT. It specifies CASSSGQGNRPGNTIYF.

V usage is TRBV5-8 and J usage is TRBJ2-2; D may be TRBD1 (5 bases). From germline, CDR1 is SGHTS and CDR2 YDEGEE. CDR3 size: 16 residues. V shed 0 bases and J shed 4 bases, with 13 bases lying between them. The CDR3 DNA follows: TGTGCCAGCAGCTTGGACACCCAAAGGGGCACCGGGGAGCTGTTTTTT. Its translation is CASSLDTQRGTGELFF.

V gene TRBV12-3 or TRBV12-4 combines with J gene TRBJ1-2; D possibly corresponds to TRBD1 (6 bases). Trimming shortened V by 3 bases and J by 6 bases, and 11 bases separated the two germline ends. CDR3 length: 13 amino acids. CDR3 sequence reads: CASSFPGADGYTF. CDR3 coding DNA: TGTGCCAGCAGTTTTCCAGGGGCGGATGGCTACACCTTC.

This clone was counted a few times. The CDR3 sequence is CASSVTQNTEAFF. The CDR3 coding sequence is TGTGCCAGCAGCGTAACGCAGAACACTGAAGCTTTCTTT. This chain connects TRBV9 to TRBJ1-1; no definite D call. Germline CDR1 and CDR2: SGDLS and YYNGEE. The V end was cut by 1 base, the J end by 1 base, with 5 bases between. The CDR3 is 13 amino acids.

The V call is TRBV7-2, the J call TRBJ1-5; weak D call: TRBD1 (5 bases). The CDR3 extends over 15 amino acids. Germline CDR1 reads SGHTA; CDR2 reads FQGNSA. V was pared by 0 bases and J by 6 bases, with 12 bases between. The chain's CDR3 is CASSLAWGYGQPQHF. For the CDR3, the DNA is TGTGCCAGCAGCTTAGCCTGGGGGTACGGTCAGCCCCAGCATTTT.

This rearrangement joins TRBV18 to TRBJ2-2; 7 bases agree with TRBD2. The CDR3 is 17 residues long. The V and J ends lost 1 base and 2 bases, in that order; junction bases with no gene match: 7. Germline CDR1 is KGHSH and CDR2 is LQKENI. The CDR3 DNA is TGTGCCAGCTCACCACTCCCCCAGACTAGCAACACCGGGGAGCTGTTTTTT. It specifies CASSPLPQTSNTGELFF.

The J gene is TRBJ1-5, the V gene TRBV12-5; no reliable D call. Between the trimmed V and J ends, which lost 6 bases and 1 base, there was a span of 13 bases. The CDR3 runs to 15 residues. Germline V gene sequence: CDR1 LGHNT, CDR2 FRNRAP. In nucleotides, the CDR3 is TGTGCTAGTGGGGACCTGATGGGGAGCAATCAGCCCCAGCATTTT. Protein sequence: CASGDLMGSNQPQHF.

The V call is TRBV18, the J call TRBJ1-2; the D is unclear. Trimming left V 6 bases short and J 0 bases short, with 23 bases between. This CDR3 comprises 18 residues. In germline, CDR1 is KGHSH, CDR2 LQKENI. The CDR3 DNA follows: TGTGCCAGCTCCCAATACCAGGATCTCCTGTTAGCTAACTATGGCTACACCTTC. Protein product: CASSQYQDLLLANYGYTF. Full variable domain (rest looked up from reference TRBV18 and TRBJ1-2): NAGVMQNPRHLVRRRGQEARLRCSPMKGHSHVYWYRQLPEEGLKFMVYLQKENIIDESGMPKERFSAEFPKEGPSILRIQQVVRGDSAAYFCASSQYQDLLLANYGYTFGSGTRLTVV.

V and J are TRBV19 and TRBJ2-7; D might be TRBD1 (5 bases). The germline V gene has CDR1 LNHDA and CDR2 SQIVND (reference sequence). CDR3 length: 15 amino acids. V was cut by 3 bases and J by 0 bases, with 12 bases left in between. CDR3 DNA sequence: TGTGCCAGTAGTATCTCAGGCGGACACTCCTACGAGCAGTACTTC. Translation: CASSISGGHSYEQYF.

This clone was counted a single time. CDR3 sequence reads: CASSRLPGPPLYEQYF. In DNA form, the CDR3 reads TGTGCCAGCAGTCGACTTCCGGGACCGCCACTCTACGAGCAGTACTTC. V and J are TRBV6-6 and TRBJ2-7; D is perhaps TRBD1 or TRBD2 (5 bases each). The CDR3 runs 16 residues. The V end was cut by 5 bases, the J end by 3 bases, with 20 bases between. In germline, CDR1 is MNHNY, CDR2 SVGAGI (reference sequence).

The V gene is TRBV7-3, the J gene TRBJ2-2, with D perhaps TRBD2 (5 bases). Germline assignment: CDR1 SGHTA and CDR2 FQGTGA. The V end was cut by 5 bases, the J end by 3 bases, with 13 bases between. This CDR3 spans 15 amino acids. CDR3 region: CASSRSGLDTGELFF. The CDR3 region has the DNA TGTGCCAGCAGCCGAAGCGGTTTGGACACCGGGGAGCTGTTTTTT. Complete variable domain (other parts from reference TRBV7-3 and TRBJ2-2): GAGVSQTPSNKVTEKGKYVELRCDPISGHTALYWYRQSLGQGPEFLIYFQGTGAADDSGLPNDRFFAVRPEGSVSTLKIQRTERGDSAVYLCASSRSGLDTGELFFGEGSRLTVL.

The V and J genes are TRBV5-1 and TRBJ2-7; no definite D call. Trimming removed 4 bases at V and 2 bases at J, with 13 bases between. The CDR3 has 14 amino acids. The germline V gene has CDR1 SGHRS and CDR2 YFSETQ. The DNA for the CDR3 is TGCGCCAGCAGCCTGTGGCAGGCCGCCTACGAGCAGTACTTC. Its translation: CASSLWQAAYEQYF.